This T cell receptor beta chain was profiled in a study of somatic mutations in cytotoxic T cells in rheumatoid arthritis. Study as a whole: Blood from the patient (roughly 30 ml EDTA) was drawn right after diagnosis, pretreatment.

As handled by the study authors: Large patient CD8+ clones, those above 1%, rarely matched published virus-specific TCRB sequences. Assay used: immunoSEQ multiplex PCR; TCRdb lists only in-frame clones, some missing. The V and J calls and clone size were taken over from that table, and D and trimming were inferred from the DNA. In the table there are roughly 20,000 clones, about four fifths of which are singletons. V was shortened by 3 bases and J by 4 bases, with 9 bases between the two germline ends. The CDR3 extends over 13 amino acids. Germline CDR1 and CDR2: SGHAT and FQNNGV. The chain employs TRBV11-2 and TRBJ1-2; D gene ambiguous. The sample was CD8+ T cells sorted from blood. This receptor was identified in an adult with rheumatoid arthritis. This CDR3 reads CASSFEFGYGYTF. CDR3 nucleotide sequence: TGTGCCAGCAGCTTTGAATTCGGCTATGGCTACACCTTC.